A single sample gave rise to the 9 T cell receptor beta chains below, sequenced in a study of T cell responses to AZD1222 COVID-19 vaccine. TCRdb's table, derived via immunoSEQ multiplex PCR, lists solely in-frame clones and lacks some. The sample yields around 95,000 clones, 88% seen once. Material: peripheral blood, obtained on day 0 of AZD1222 vaccination. The source of these receptors is an adult in good health.

J is TRBJ2-7 and V is TRBV6-1, with TRBD1 matching over 9 bases. Germline V CDR1 and CDR2: MNHNS, SASEGT. The junction had 7 bases not matched to a gene; V was cut back by 2 bases and J by 5 bases. CDR3 length: 15 residues. The CDR3 here is CASSEWRTGVDEQYF. CDR3 sequence (DNA): TGTGCCAGCAGTGAATGGAGGACAGGGGTTGACGAGCAGTACTTC.

The rearrangement joins TRBV5-1 to TRBJ2-6, with TRBD1 matching 8 bases. J lost 1 base, V lost 5 bases, and 5 bases had no gene match. CDR3 size: 16 residues. Per germline, CDR1 SGHRS and CDR2 YFSETQ. The CDR3 DNA reads TGCGCCAGCAGGTTACAGGGGGTATCTGGGGCCAACGTCCTGACTTTC. The encoded protein is CASRLQGVSGANVLTF. The full variable domain, its missing parts supplied by reference TRBV5-1 and TRBJ2-6, is KAGVTQTPRYLIKTRGQQVTLSCSPISGHRSVSWYQQTPGQGLQFLFEYFSETQRNKGNFPGRFSGRQFSNSRSEMNVSTLELGDSALYLCASRLQGVSGANVLTFGAGSRLTVL.

The chain carries TRBV5-1 and TRBJ1-2; TRBD1 matches at 9 bases. V lost 0 bases, J lost 3 bases, and 3 bases stayed unmatched. Germline V lookup: CDR1 SGHRS, CDR2 YFSETQ. The CDR3 length is 15 residues. In DNA form, the CDR3 reads TGCGCCAGCAGCTTGGGGGACAGGGTGGACTATGGCTACACCTTC. It codes for CASSLGDRVDYGYTF.

This rearrangement joins TRBV30 to TRBJ1-1; the match to TRBD1 covers 7 bases. V was pared by 5 bases and J by 0 bases, with 3 bases of the junction left unmatched. The germline CDR1 and CDR2 sequences are GTSNPN and SVGIG (reference sequence). CDR3 length equals 13 residues. CDR3 protein: CAWDREMNTEAFF. As DNA, the CDR3 is TGTGCCTGGGACAGGGAAATGAACACTGAAGCTTTCTTT.

The V and J genes are TRBV28 and TRBJ1-2; TRBD1 agrees at 7 bases. The CDR3 is 14 residues long. Per the germline V gene, CDR1 is MDHEN and CDR2 is SYDVKM. V trimming: 5 bases; J trimming: 5 bases; junction bases outside the gene matches: 8. The CDR3 sequence: CASSLPGQSYGYTF. For the CDR3, the DNA is TGTGCCAGCAGTCTCCCGGGACAGAGTTATGGCTACACCTTC.

This chain uses TRBV29-1 with TRBJ1-3; D gene uncertain. V lost 3 bases to trimming and J lost 0 bases, with 15 bases between them. Per the germline V gene, CDR1 is SQVTM and CDR2 is ANQGSEA. The CDR3 contains 16 residues. The CDR3 bases are TGCAGCGTTGAGCCGGTCCCCTCCAGCTCTGGAAACACCATATATTTT. This gives the protein CSVEPVPSSSGNTIYF. The variable domain in full, completed from reference TRBV29-1 and TRBJ1-3, reads SAVISQKPSRDICQRGTSLTIQCQVDSQVTMMFWYRQQPGQSLTLIATANQGSEATYESGFVIDKFPISRPNLTFSTLTVSNMSPEDSSIYLCSVEPVPSSSGNTIYFGEGSWLTVV.

This clone appeared a single time. The V and J genes are TRBV12-3 or TRBV12-4 and TRBJ2-5; tentative D call: TRBD2 (5 bases). With 6 bases removed from V and 5 bases from J, the gap between germline ends came to 13 bases. CDR3 length: 13 amino acids. This CDR3 is CASSFAEGETQYF. The CDR3 DNA reads as TGTGCCAGCAGCTTCGCAGAGGGCGAGACCCAGTACTTC.

CDR3: CASSFGGERNTIYF. The CDR3 coding sequence is TGCGCCAGCAGCTTTGGAGGGGAGCGAAACACCATATATTTT. The chain links TRBV5-1 to TRBJ1-3, with D perhaps TRBD1 (5 bases). The CDR3 is made up of 14 amino acids. V shed 2 bases and J shed 5 bases, with 11 bases lying between them. Germline CDR1 and CDR2: SGHRS and YFSETQ.

The rearrangement joins TRBV6-5 to TRBJ1-4; possible D gene TRBD1, 5 bases. The V end was cut by 6 bases, the J end by 11 bases, with 10 bases between. The CDR3 runs to 11 residues. The germline V gene has CDR1 MNHEY and CDR2 SVGAGI. The CDR3 region is CASRLGEKLFF. CDR3 sequence (DNA): TGTGCCAGCAGGTTAGGGGAGAAACTGTTTTTT.